This is a list of T cell receptor beta chains from one sample in a study of blood T cell repertoires in COVID-19. Here immunoSEQ multiplex PCR was the method, and the copy in TCRdb shows in-frame clones only, minus some. The sample consists of a few hundred thousand clones, approximately 86% of them appearing once. The specimen sequenced was peripheral blood. The receptors stem from a woman aged 70 to 79 with active or convalescent COVID-19. Both conserved end residues are part of each CDR3. The order of the fields is J gene, V gene, CDR3 protein.

J: TRBJ1-4; V: TRBV7-2; CDR3: CASSEQGANEKLFF
J: TRBJ1-1; V: TRBV6-5; CDR3: CASSYSIPRGLTEAFF
J: TRBJ2-7; V: TRBV19; CDR3: CASSMGTGSYEQYF
J: TRBJ2-1; V: TRBV11-3; CDR3: CASSPHGGPYYNEQFF
J: TRBJ2-3; V: TRBV7-3; CDR3: CASSLSRASTDTQYF
J: TRBJ1-5; V: TRBV6-2/TRBV6-3; CDR3: CASSLPQGALQPQHF
J: TRBJ1-4; V: TRBV5-4; CDR3: CASSLIHGGVAGTTNEKLFF
J: TRBJ1-1; V: TRBV7-9; CDR3: CASSNRQGNTEAFF
J: TRBJ1-5; V: TRBV4-1; CDR3: CASSQDGGQLSNQPQHF
J: TRBJ1-2; V: TRBV6-6; CDR3: CASSHPGLYGYTF
J: TRBJ2-5; V: TRBV5-4; CDR3: CASSGEPYQETQYF
J: TRBJ1-4; V: TRBV25-1; CDR3: CASSSGLGEKLFF
J: TRBJ2-2; V: TRBV11-3; CDR3: CASSPSTSGTGELFF
J: TRBJ2-3; V: TRBV5-3; CDR3: CARSRRLRTQYF
J: TRBJ2-7; V: TRBV12-3/TRBV12-4; CDR3: CASSPRVYEQYF
J: TRBJ1-1; V: TRBV14; CDR3: CASSPLGGQGNTEAFF
J: TRBJ1-5; V: TRBV6-5; CDR3: CASSYLRDQPQHF
J: TRBJ2-6; V: TRBV7-8; CDR3: CASRVTGLMSSGANVLTF
J: TRBJ1-5; V: TRBV5-5; CDR3: CASSFEPNQPQHF
J: TRBJ1-2; V: TRBV2; CDR3: CASNPGGSYGYTF
J: TRBJ1-2; V: TRBV7-9; CDR3: CASSSDRDRDGYTF
J: TRBJ1-1; V: TRBV18; CDR3: CASSPGINTEAFF
J: TRBJ1-1; V: TRBV29-1; CDR3: CSVTGVPLYTEAFF
J: TRBJ2-2; V: TRBV7-8; CDR3: CASSLTGGSNTGELFF
J: TRBJ2-7; V: TRBV2; CDR3: CASSEASYFPYEQYF
J: TRBJ1-2; V: TRBV19; CDR3: CASFQEGQIPYGYTF
J: TRBJ2-1; V: TRBV6-4; CDR3: CASSDGTSGGNEQFF
J: TRBJ2-3; V: TRBV5-4; CDR3: CASSSRTSGALTQYF
J: TRBJ2-1; V: TRBV11-2; CDR3: CASSLLAALRNEQFF
J: TRBJ2-7; V: TRBV7-2; CDR3: CASSLPPNPSYEQYF
J: TRBJ1-1; V: TRBV5-1; CDR3: CASSSDRGARSEAFF
J: TRBJ2-7; V: TRBV27; CDR3: CASSSSGTKDYEQYF
J: TRBJ2-3; V: TRBV5-1; CDR3: CATRQGSTDTQYF
J: TRBJ2-7; V: TRBV11-2; CDR3: CASSSVQGRYEQYF
J: TRBJ1-4; V: TRBV18; CDR3: CASSPPAREGEKLFF
J: TRBJ1-2; V: TRBV2; CDR3: CASSEWGQDYYGYTF
J: TRBJ1-3; V: TRBV4-1; CDR3: CASSQAWSPLGNTIYF
J: TRBJ2-3; V: TRBV7-2; CDR3: CASSWAGLADTQYF